This T cell receptor beta chain was found in a study of blood T cells in healthy people across ages. PCR was performed a second time for 7 to 11 cycles using a sample-barcoded 5' primer and a J-beta primer mix. In TCRdb, the 5' RACE reads were re-called with MiXCR into one record per CDR3 protein. The data hold over 500,000 distinct CDR3 sequences, with 52% observed a single time. This clonotype was counted at least ten times. Sequenced sample: blood. The sequence was obtained from a woman aged 80 or over in good health.

The CDR3 DNA reads as TGTGCCAGCAGACCCAACAGGGGAGTCTACGAGCAGTACTTC. Residues: CASRPNRGVYEQYF. This chain connects TRBV6-5 to TRBJ2-7, with 7 bases lining up with TRBD1. Trimming took 6 bases from V and 3 from J; bases not matched to a gene: 8. This CDR3 contains 14 residues. Looked up from germline, CDR1 is MNHEY and CDR2 is SVGAGI.